These 13 T cell receptor beta chains originate from one sample sequenced in a study of blood T cell repertoires in COVID-19. The assay was immunoSEQ multiplex PCR, and TCRdb's table has in-frame clones only and misses some. The data hold about 170,000 clones, with 79% observed a single time. Sequencing was performed on PBMCs or T cells enriched from blood (not recorded which). These receptors were taken from an older woman in a cohort exposed to, infected with or recovered from COVID-19 (not recorded which).

This sequence joins TRBV27 and TRBJ2-1; 7 bases map to TRBD2. The CDR3 sequence is 19 residues long. Looked up from germline, CDR1 is MNHEY and CDR2 is SMNVEV (reference sequence). V dropped 6 bases and J dropped 0; count of bases not matched to a gene: 17. The CDR3 is CASRLAGVSPGGSYNEQFF. CDR3 coding DNA: TGTGCCAGCAGGCTGGCGGGAGTCTCCCCCGGAGGCTCCTACAATGAGCAGTTCTTC.

This chain connects TRBV24-1 to TRBJ2-1; maybe TRBD2 (5 bases). Germline CDR1 is KGHDR and CDR2 is SFDVKD. V lost 5 bases to trimming and J lost 7 bases, with 17 bases between them. The CDR3 is 15 amino acids. CDR3 protein: CATSVAAAVGNEQFF. DNA for the CDR3: TGTGCCACCAGTGTCGCAGCGGCTGTGGGAAATGAGCAGTTCTTC.

The chain links TRBV7-2 to TRBJ2-5, with D possibly being TRBD2 (6 bases). From germline, CDR1 is SGHTA and CDR2 FQGNSA. This CDR3 contains 14 residues. Trimming left V 6 bases short and J 2 bases short, with 13 bases between. The CDR3: CASSLRGLQETQYF. The CDR3 DNA reads TGTGCCAGCAGTTTACGGGGGTTGCAAGAGACCCAGTACTTC.

The chain couples TRBV5-1 to TRBJ1-6; 9 bases match TRBD1. The J segment lost 0 bases and the V segment lost 0 bases, leaving 10 bases of the junction unmatched. The CDR3 covers 20 residues. Germline V gene data show CDR1 as SGHRS and CDR2 as YFSETQ. Here the CDR3 reads CASSLGVGQGFGSYNSPLHF. The DNA of the CDR3 is TGCGCCAGCAGCTTGGGTGTCGGACAGGGGTTCGGCTCCTATAATTCACCCCTCCACTTT.

V is TRBV5-4 and J is TRBJ1-4; 8 nucleotides line up with TRBD1. The trim removed 4 bases at V and 8 bases at J, leaving 7 bases unmatched. The germline CDR1 and CDR2 sequences are SGHNT and YYREEE (reference sequence). The CDR3 covers 14 residues. In DNA, the CDR3 is TGTGCCAGCAGCCTGGACAGGGTCGGAGAAAAACTGTTTTTT. Residues: CASSLDRVGEKLFF.

The V call is TRBV2, the J call TRBJ1-1, with TRBD1 identical over 9 bases. The germline V gene encodes CDR1 SNHLY and CDR2 FYNNEI. After removal of 1 base from V and 4 bases from J, the junction contained 4 bases not matched to a gene. The CDR3 extends over 15 amino acids. CDR3 amino acids: CASSEERQGGTEAFF. CDR3 bases: TGTGCCAGCAGTGAAGAGAGACAGGGGGGCACTGAAGCTTTCTTT.

This rearrangement joins TRBV5-1 to TRBJ2-1, with 12 bases identical to TRBD2. The CDR3 runs to 17 residues. V lost 4 bases, J lost 3 bases, and 8 bases stayed unmatched. Germline values: CDR1 SGHRS, CDR2 YFSETQ. The CDR3 nucleotides are TGCGCCAGCAGCCTCGGGACTAGCGGGTCCCTCTACAATGAGCAGTTCTTC. Translation: CASSLGTSGSLYNEQFF. The entire variable domain, with the rest obtained from reference TRBV5-1 and TRBJ2-1, is as follows: KAGVTQTPRYLIKTRGQQVTLSCSPISGHRSVSWYQQTPGQGLQFLFEYFSETQRNKGNFPGRFSGRQFSNSRSEMNVSTLELGDSALYLCASSLGTSGSLYNEQFFGPGTRLTVL.

This clone was counted once. Other DNA sequences of this sample code for an identical CDR3. The chain joins TRBV5-1 to TRBJ2-3; D call uncertain. This CDR3 comprises 13 residues. V lost 0 bases and J lost 5, with 7 bases in between. The V gene's germline CDR1 is SGHRS and CDR2 YFSETQ. CDR3 residues: CASSLGAKDTQYF. DNA of the CDR3: TGCGCCAGCAGCTTGGGGGCGAAAGATACGCAGTATTTT. Using reference TRBV5-1 and TRBJ2-3 for the parts outside the CDR3, the full variable domain is KAGVTQTPRYLIKTRGQQVTLSCSPISGHRSVSWYQQTPGQGLQFLFEYFSETQRNKGNFPGRFSGRQFSNSRSEMNVSTLELGDSALYLCASSLGAKDTQYFGPGTRLTVL.

This clone was seen a handful of times. The gene calls are TRBV10-3 and TRBJ1-4; 8 bases fit TRBD1. Germline V lookup: CDR1 ENHRY, CDR2 SYGVKD. The length of the CDR3 is 15 residues. V lost 0 bases and J lost 7; bases outside the gene matches: 4. This CDR3 is CAISESDREGEKLFF. In DNA form, the CDR3 reads TGTGCCATCAGTGAGTCGGACAGGGAGGGTGAAAAACTGTTTTTT.

V and J are TRBV3-1 (or the pseudogene TRBV3-2) and TRBJ1-2; 7 positions agree with TRBD1. The CDR3 contains 16 residues. Germline assignment: CDR1 LGHDT and CDR2 YNNKEL (reference sequence). The V and J ends lost 5 bases and 0 bases, in that order; junction bases with no gene match: 9. CDR3 DNA sequence: TGTGCCAGCAGCTTTTGGGGGACAGAAGCTAACTATGGCTACACCTTC. Amino acid sequence: CASSFWGTEANYGYTF.

This clone is medium-sized by share. This sequence joins TRBV10-3 and TRBJ2-2, with 14 positions matching TRBD2. With V trimmed by 6 bases and J by 6 bases, 3 bases remained unmatched. CDR3 length: 15 residues. Germline-derived CDR1 and CDR2 are ENHRY and SYGVKD. The CDR3 region is CAIRGLAGVAGELFF. Written as DNA, the CDR3 is TGTGCCATCAGGGGACTAGCGGGAGTGGCCGGGGAGCTGTTTTTT.

V and J are TRBV19 and TRBJ1-4; 12 nucleotides agree with TRBD1. CDR3 size: 16 residues. V gave up 6 bases and J gave up 8 bases; unmatched junction bases: 10. Per germline, CDR1 LNHDA and CDR2 SQIVND (reference sequence). The CDR3 DNA is TGTGCCAGTAGCCTGATGGGACAGGGGGCTGGCGAAAAACTGTTTTTT. This codes for CASSLMGQGAGEKLFF.

The chain has TRBV3-1 (or the pseudogene TRBV3-2) and TRBJ1-2; maybe TRBD1 (6 bases). The CDR3 runs 15 residues. Trimming cost V 3 bases and J 2 bases, with 13 bases left between them. The germline gives CDR1 LGHDT, CDR2 YNNKEL (reference sequence). The CDR3 region is CASSHGGQGNYGYTF. The CDR3 DNA is TGTGCCAGCAGCCATGGGGGCCAGGGGAACTATGGCTACACCTTC.